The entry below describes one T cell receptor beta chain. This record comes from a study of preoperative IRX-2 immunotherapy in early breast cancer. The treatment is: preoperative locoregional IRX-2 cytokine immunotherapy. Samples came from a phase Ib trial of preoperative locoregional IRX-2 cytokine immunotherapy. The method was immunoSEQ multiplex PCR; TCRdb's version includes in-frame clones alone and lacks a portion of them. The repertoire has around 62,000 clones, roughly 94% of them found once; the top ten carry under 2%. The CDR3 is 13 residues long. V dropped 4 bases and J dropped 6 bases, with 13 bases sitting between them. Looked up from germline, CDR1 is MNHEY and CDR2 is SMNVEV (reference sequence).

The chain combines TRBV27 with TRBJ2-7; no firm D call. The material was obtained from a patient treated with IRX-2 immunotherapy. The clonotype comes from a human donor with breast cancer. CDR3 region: CASSSPSRVEQYF. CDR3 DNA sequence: TGTGCCAGCAGTTCTCCCTCTAGAGTCGAGCAGTACTTC.